This is a list of T cell receptor beta chains from one sample in a study of blood T cell repertoires in COVID-19. Sequencing used immunoSEQ multiplex PCR; TCRdb keeps in-frame clones, though not all of them. The sample has around 200,000 clones; 70% to 90% are singletons. Sequencing was performed on peripheral blood. The origin of the receptors is a man aged 40-49 years with active or convalescent COVID-19. Both conserved end residues are part of each CDR3. D genes are given only for firm matches. Clone size, where shown, is once, few, many, or a class for clones that have expanded.

d_gene	v_gene	abundance	j_gene	CDR3nt	CDR3aa
TRBD1	TRBV3-1/TRBV3-2	NA	TRBJ1-1	TGTGCCAGCAGCCCGGGACAGGGTCGTATGAACACTGAAGCTTTCTTT	CASSPGQGRMNTEAFF
NA	TRBV14	NA	TRBJ2-5	TGTGCCAGCAGCCAATATCGAGGGTGGAACCAAGAGACCCAGTACTTC	CASSQYRGWNQETQYF
TRBD1	TRBV28	NA	TRBJ2-4	TGTGCCAGCAGTCGACAGGGGTTCGGAAACATTCAGTACTTC	CASSRQGFGNIQYF
TRBD1	TRBV19	NA	TRBJ1-5	TGTGCCAGTAGGCCGACAGGGGATAGCAATCAGCCCCAGCATTTT	CASRPTGDSNQPQHF
TRBD2	TRBV5-1	NA	TRBJ2-1	TGCGCCAGCAGCGCGCCGACTAGCGGGGGGGCCTGGGATGAGCAGTTCTTC	CASSAPTSGGAWDEQFF
NA	TRBV19	few	TRBJ2-2	TGTGCCAGTAGGAGGAACACCGGGGAGCTGTTTTTT	CASRRNTGELFF
TRBD1	TRBV9	once	TRBJ2-1	TGTGCCAGCAGCGCGCCCGGGACAGAACTCTACAATGAGCAGTTCTTC	CASSAPGTELYNEQFF
NA	TRBV3-1/TRBV3-2	NA	TRBJ2-7	TGTGCCAGCAGCCAAGACAGGGTAGCTTACGAGCAGTACTTC	CASSQDRVAYEQYF
NA	TRBV15	NA	TRBJ2-3	TGTGCCACCAGCAACGACAGGCGGGGGACAGATACGCAGTATTTT	CATSNDRRGTDTQYF
NA	TRBV7-2	NA	TRBJ1-1	TGTGCCCGCCTTAGCCGTTTCCCGAACACTGAAGCTTTCTTT	CARLSRFPNTEAFF
NA	TRBV11-2	NA	TRBJ1-2	TGTGCCAGCAGCTTAGAGAGGTGGGACTATGGCTACACCTTC	CASSLERWDYGYTF
NA	TRBV6-5	NA	TRBJ1-4	TGTGCCAGCAGGGGTAGGGACACCCCTAATGAAAAACTGTTTTTT	CASRGRDTPNEKLFF
NA	TRBV28	NA	TRBJ2-2	TGTGCCAGCAGTATCCTTGGGGGGTTGGCCGGGGAGCTGTTTTTT	CASSILGGLAGELFF
NA	TRBV2	NA	TRBJ2-6	TGTGCCAGCAGCGGAGAGGCAGCTGGGGCCAACGTCCTGACTTTC	CASSGEAAGANVLTF
TRBD1	TRBV5-1	NA	TRBJ1-1	TGCGCCAGCAGCTTGGACAGGGGCGTACCCACTGAAGCTTTCTTT	CASSLDRGVPTEAFF
NA	TRBV4-2	NA	TRBJ1-1	TGTGCCAGCAGCCAAGGCCCAACGGGGGTGATGAACACTGAAGCTTTCTTT	CASSQGPTGVMNTEAFF
TRBD1	TRBV5-4	once	TRBJ1-4	TGTGCCAGCAGTCAACAGGGGTATAATGAAAAACTGTTTTTT	CASSQQGYNEKLFF
TRBD1	TRBV12-3/TRBV12-4	once	TRBJ2-5	TGTGCCAGCAGGGGGACAGGGGAGACCCAGTACTTC	CASRGTGETQYF
NA	TRBV27	NA	TRBJ2-7	TGTGCCAGCAGTTTTAGGCGGAATGGGTACGAGCAGTACTTC	CASSFRRNGYEQYF
NA	TRBV9	NA	TRBJ2-6	TGTGCCAGCAGCGCCTCCTCTGGGGCCAACGTCCTGACTTTC	CASSASSGANVLTF
NA	TRBV5-1	NA	TRBJ1-4	TGCGCCAGCAGTTTGGAATGGGGGTCGACAGGCAATGAAAAACTGTTTTTT	CASSLEWGSTGNEKLFF
NA	TRBV7-2	NA	TRBJ2-2	TGTGCCAGCAGCTATCAGGGGGGCACCGGGGAGCTGTTTTTT	CASSYQGGTGELFF
NA	TRBV20-1	NA	TRBJ2-1	TGCATTCCCCAACAGGGCAATGAGCAGTTCTTC	CIPQQGNEQFF
NA	TRBV6-1	few	TRBJ1-3	TGTGCCAGCAGTGAGTTGGAGGGGAACACCATATATTTT	CASSELEGNTIYF
TRBD1	TRBV6-5	once	TRBJ1-6	TGTGCCAGCAGTTACTCCAGGGGGCATTCACCCCTCCACTTT	CASSYSRGHSPLHF
TRBD1	TRBV7-8	NA	TRBJ1-6	TGTGCCAGCAGCCCGACCCGACAGGGCTATAATTCACCCCTCCACTTT	CASSPTRQGYNSPLHF
NA	TRBV29-1	NA	TRBJ1-1	TGCAGCGTTGAAGCGGTCGTACAGGCTTATGAAGCTTTCTTT	CSVEAVVQAYEAFF
TRBD2	TRBV19	NA	TRBJ2-5	TGTGCCAGTAGTATTCAGACTAGCGGGGGCCAAGAGACCCAGTACTTC	CASSIQTSGGQETQYF
TRBD2	TRBV7-9	once	TRBJ2-1	TGTGCCACCACGCCGGGGGGGCGCAATGAGCAGTTCTTC	CATTPGGRNEQFF
NA	TRBV4-1	NA	TRBJ2-7	TGCGCCAGCAGCCAGCTGGTGATGACTTACGAGCAGTACTTC	CASSQLVMTYEQYF
NA	TRBV11-2	NA	TRBJ2-3	TGTGCCAGCTCCACCACAGGGTTCGTAGATACGCAGTATTTT	CASSTTGFVDTQYF
NA	TRBV5-4	NA	TRBJ2-7	TGTGCCAGCAGCTTTAACCCAGGGACCTACGAGCAGTACTTC	CASSFNPGTYEQYF
TRBD2	TRBV10-3	NA	TRBJ2-1	TGTGCCACCAGACCTCTTAGCGGGGGGAGAAATGAGCAGTTCTTC	CATRPLSGGRNEQFF
TRBD1	TRBV5-6	NA	TRBJ1-2	TGTGCCAGCAGCATGACAGGGGGTCGTGGCTATGGCTACACCTTC	CASSMTGGRGYGYTF
TRBD2	TRBV12-3/TRBV12-4	NA	TRBJ2-1	TGTGCCAGCAGTTTAACTAGCGGGGATGAGCAGTTCTTC	CASSLTSGDEQFF
NA	TRBV30	NA	TRBJ2-7	TGTGCCTGGAGTGGGCTTGGCGAGCAGTACTTC	CAWSGLGEQYF
NA	TRBV27	once	TRBJ1-1	TGTGCCAGCAGTGTATACAGGGACGGCACTGAAGCTTTCTTT	CASSVYRDGTEAFF
NA	TRBV9	NA	TRBJ2-6	TGTGCCAGCAGCGCCCGTCTATTGTTGGAGTTTGGGGCCAACGTCCTGACTTTC	CASSARLLLEFGANVLTF
TRBD2	TRBV7-3	NA	TRBJ2-1	TGTGCCAGCAGCTTAACGCAGCGGGGGGGCAGAGATGAGCAGTTCTTC	CASSLTQRGGRDEQFF
NA	TRBV20-1	NA	TRBJ2-3	TGCAGTGGGAGTTTCCCAGATACGCAGTATTTT	CSGSFPDTQYF
NA	TRBV30	NA	TRBJ2-7	TGTGCCTTCCAGGCAGCGGCCCGCTACGAGCAGTACTTC	CAFQAAARYEQYF
TRBD1	TRBV7-3	NA	TRBJ1-1	TGTGCCAGCAGCTTTCAAGACAGGGCTGAAGCTTTCTTT	CASSFQDRAEAFF
NA	TRBV5-1	NA	TRBJ2-1	TGCGCCAGCAGCCGCGTGCGGGCAAATGAGCAGTTCTTC	CASSRVRANEQFF
NA	TRBV6-4	NA	TRBJ1-6	TGTGCCAGCAGTGAATTCAGACAAAATTCACCCCTCCACTTT	CASSEFRQNSPLHF
NA	TRBV2	NA	TRBJ2-5	TGTGCCAGCAGTCCAGCCCAGCGAGAGACCCAGTACTTC	CASSPAQRETQYF
NA	TRBV3-1/TRBV3-2	NA	TRBJ1-6	TGTGCCAGCAGACAAGCAAGGAGCTCCTATAATTCACCCCTCCACTTT	CASRQARSSYNSPLHF
NA	TRBV5-6	NA	TRBJ1-1	TGTGCCAGCACCGGGGTGGGACAAGTCAGCACTGAAGCTTTCTTT	CASTGVGQVSTEAFF
NA	TRBV19	NA	TRBJ1-1	TGTGCCATTCAACCTGAGGGGGACACTGAAGCTTTCTTT	CAIQPEGDTEAFF
TRBD1	TRBV2	few	TRBJ1-5	TGTGCCAGCAGAACGGACAGGGCCTATAGCAATCAGCCCCAGCATTTT	CASRTDRAYSNQPQHF
NA	TRBV10-2	NA	TRBJ1-1	TGCGCCAGCCGAGCCGGGACAACTAACACTGAAGCTTTCTTT	CASRAGTTNTEAFF